This T cell receptor beta chain originates from a study of CD8 T cells in ankylosing spondylitis. Study results and caveats: In ankylosing spondylitis blood, a motif of roughly eight highly homologous TCR beta variants appeared characteristic.

Comment on this clonotype: Its cognate antigen is unknown.

Making the TCR beta libraries involved quantitative 5'-RACE with molecular barcodes. TCRdb analysed the 5' RACE reads with MiXCR anew, one entry per CDR3 protein. The sample lists around 300,000 distinct CDR3 sequences, approximately 15% occurring once. Germline assignment: CDR1 KGHSH and CDR2 LQKENI. V gave up 4 bases and J gave up 9 bases; unmatched junction bases: 5. The CDR3 length is 14 residues. V and J are TRBV18 and TRBJ2-1, with TRBD1 matching over 11 bases. Sequenced: blood, either unsorted or a sorted T cell fraction (not recorded which). The sequence was obtained from a male donor with ankylosing spondylitis or in good health (not recorded which). CDR3 loop: CASSRGTGGSEQFF. The CDR3 region has the DNA TGTGCCAGCTCACGCGGGACAGGGGGATCTGAGCAGTTCTTC.